The 5 T cell receptor beta chains presented below share a single source sample, sequenced in a study of blood T cells in healthy people across ages. Then a second PCR, running roughly 6 to 11 cycles, was carried out with a sample-barcoded 5' primer and a J-beta primer mix. Via MiXCR, TCRdb re-called the 5' RACE reads, giving one row per CDR3 protein. Seen here are hundreds of thousands of distinct CDR3 sequences, 40% to 50% observed once, and the top ten hold about 32%. The sample consisted of blood. These TCRs come from a man of 80 years or more in good health.

V is TRBV3-1 and J is TRBJ2-3, with 13 bases lining up with TRBD2. Germline-derived CDR1 and CDR2 are LGHDT and YNNKEL (reference sequence). This CDR3 is built from 17 residues. With V trimmed by 3 bases and J by 4 bases, 7 bases remained unmatched. The chain's CDR3 is CASSHGGLAGVPDTQYF. CDR3 DNA: TGTGCCAGCAGCCACGGAGGACTAGCGGGAGTACCAGATACGCAGTATTTT.

This chain joins TRBV11-2 and TRBJ1-6; maybe TRBD1 (6 bases). Germline values: CDR1 SGHAT, CDR2 FQNNGV. The V and J ends lost 5 bases and 8 bases respectively, with 13 bases between them. The CDR3 is 14 residues long. The CDR3 coding sequence is TGTGCCAGCAGCCTGAGACAGGCCGATTCACCCCTCCACTTT. As protein: CASSLRQADSPLHF.

This chain connects TRBV18 to TRBJ2-5, with D maybe TRBD2 (6 bases). The V end lost 0 bases, the J end lost 2 bases, and 13 bases lay between the germline ends. This CDR3 is built from 16 residues. Germline V CDR1 and CDR2: KGHSH, LQKENI. The CDR3 reads CASSPPDYLQQETQYF. In DNA, the CDR3 is TGTGCCAGCTCACCACCGGACTACCTACAACAAGAGACCCAGTACTTC. Variable domain in full (rest from reference TRBV18 and TRBJ2-5): NAGVMQNPRHLVRRRGQEARLRCSPMKGHSHVYWYRQLPEEGLKFMVYLQKENIIDESGMPKERFSAEFPKEGPSILRIQQVVRGDSAAYFCASSPPDYLQQETQYFGPGTRLLVL.

V and J are TRBV12-3 or TRBV12-4 and TRBJ2-5, with TRBD2 matching 7 bases. This CDR3 comprises 14 residues. J gave up 5 bases and V 3 bases, and 6 bases lay outside the gene matches. The CDR3 sequence is CASSFPGLGETQYF. CDR3 sequence (DNA): TGTGCCAGCAGTTTCCCCGGACTAGGGGAGACCCAGTACTTC.

This clonotype came up many times. The V gene is TRBV29-1, the J gene TRBJ2-5, with D uncertain. With 2 bases removed from V and 5 bases from J, the gap between germline ends came to 12 bases. This CDR3 comprises 13 residues. Germline loops: CDR1 SQVTM, CDR2 ANQGSEA. Here the CDR3 DNA reads TGCAGCGTTGAAAGCACCGCTGCGGAGACCCAGTACTTC. Translated: CSVESTAAETQYF.